Listed here are 16 T cell receptor beta chains from one sample, sequenced in a study of T cell responses to AZD1222 COVID-19 vaccine. Some clones are missing from TCRdb's copy, which holds only in-frame ones; the method was immunoSEQ multiplex PCR. The data hold more than 90,000 clones, with approximately 89% observed a single time. Sequences were derived from peripheral blood, sampled 28 days after the second AZD1222 dose. Receptors were obtained from an adult who received the AZD1222 COVID-19 vaccine.

V gene TRBV2 combines with J gene TRBJ1-1; perhaps TRBD1 as D (6 bases). This CDR3 spans 10 amino acids. The germline V gene has CDR1 SNHLY and CDR2 FYNNEI. The V end was cut by 6 bases, the J end by 8 bases, with 7 bases between. The CDR3 sequence is CASRQGEAFF. The CDR3 coding sequence is TGTGCCAGCAGGCAGGGGGAAGCTTTCTTT.

The rearrangement joins TRBV27 to TRBJ2-7; D perhaps matches TRBD2 (6 bases). Trimming shortened V by 6 bases and J by 2 bases, and 14 bases separated the two germline ends. Germline lookup yields CDR1 MNHEY and CDR2 SMNVEV (reference sequence). The CDR3 extends over 14 amino acids. DNA of the CDR3: TGTGCCAGCAGGGGAGGCTATGGGGCCTACGAGCAGTACTTC. This codes for CASRGGYGAYEQYF.

This clone was found once. The genes are TRBV5-6 and TRBJ1-1; D might be TRBD1 (5 bases). Germline CDR1 is SGHDT and CDR2 is YYEEEE. Trimming took off 0 bases at V and 4 bases at J, with 10 bases between the two ends. The length of the CDR3 is 14 residues. CDR3 sequence: CASSLGPGGTEAFF. DNA for the CDR3: TGTGCCAGCAGCTTGGGGCCGGGGGGCACTGAAGCTTTCTTT.

This rearrangement joins TRBV2 to TRBJ1-5; D gene unclear. Looked up from germline, CDR1 is SNHLY and CDR2 is FYNNEI. The V and J ends lost 4 bases and 4 bases respectively, with 11 bases between them. CDR3 length: 14 amino acids. CDR3 nucleotides: TGTGCCAGCAGTGCTTCAGAAAGAAATCAGCCCCAGCATTTT. Its translation: CASSASERNQPQHF.

The V gene is TRBV6-5, the J gene TRBJ1-6; D remains unclear. V was cut by 7 bases and J by 9 bases, with 16 bases left in between. There are 14 residues in the CDR3. CDR1 MNHEY and CDR2 SVGAGI come from the germline V gene. The CDR3 spells CASILPREGSPLHF. In nucleotides, the CDR3 is TGTGCCAGCATTCTCCCCCGGGAAGGTTCACCCCTCCACTTT.

CDR3 loop: CASSQPDTSGEKLFF. CDR3 nucleotides: TGTGCCAGCAGCCAACCGGACACCTCGGGGGAAAAACTGTTTTTT. This sequence joins TRBV14 and TRBJ1-4, with TRBD1 as a possible D gene (5 bases). The germline CDR1 and CDR2 sequences are SGHDN and FVKESK. The V gene lost 2 bases and the J gene lost 8 bases, with 15 bases spanning the gap. The CDR3 has 15 residues.

Here the CDR3 DNA reads TGTGCCAGCAGCCCAAGGGGTGGGAATTCACCCCTCCACTTT. Encoded protein: CASSPRGGNSPLHF. The J gene is TRBJ1-6, the V gene TRBV3-1 (or the pseudogene TRBV3-2), with D possibly TRBD1 on 5 matching bases. V was clipped by 4 bases and J by 7 bases, with 11 bases between them. Germline CDR1 LGHDT, CDR2 YNNKEL (reference sequence). This CDR3 comprises 14 residues.

V and J are TRBV2 and TRBJ2-7; TRBD2 agrees at 10 bases. Germline V lookup: CDR1 SNHLY, CDR2 FYNNEI. The CDR3 spans 14 residues. V lost 5 bases to trimming and J lost 6 bases; unmatched junction nucleotides: 7. In DNA, the CDR3 is TGTGCCAGCAGTCGGACTAGCGGTCTGCTCGAGCAGTACTTC. It codes for CASSRTSGLLEQYF.

The chain combines TRBV18 with TRBJ1-2, with no clear D. Looked up from germline, CDR1 is KGHSH and CDR2 is LQKENI. Trimming took off 6 bases at V and 8 bases at J, with 13 bases between the two ends. The CDR3 totals 12 residues. The CDR3 loop reads CASSPGREGYTF. CDR3 in DNA: TGTGCCAGCTCCCCGGGGAGGGAAGGCTACACCTTC.

The gene calls are TRBV9 and TRBJ1-4; D is unclear. Per the germline V gene, CDR1 is SGDLS and CDR2 is YYNGEE. Trimming removed 4 bases at V and 0 bases at J, with 7 bases between. The CDR3 runs to 14 residues. CDR3 residues: CASSQSTTNEKLFF. In DNA form, the CDR3 reads TGTGCCAGCAGCCAGAGCACAACTAATGAAAAACTGTTTTTT.

V and J are TRBV6-5 and TRBJ1-4; D is unresolved. V was shortened by 2 bases and J by 4 bases, with 5 bases between the two germline ends. The CDR3 extends over 13 amino acids. Germline V gene sequence: CDR1 MNHEY, CDR2 SVGAGI. Here the CDR3 DNA reads TGTGCCAGCAGTTACGCTAATAATGAAAAACTGTTTTTT. This translates into CASSYANNEKLFF.

J is TRBJ2-7 and V is TRBV30, with 8 bases lining up with TRBD1. The V and J ends lost 5 bases and 0 bases, in that order; junction bases with no gene match: 3. The CDR3 covers 13 residues. The germline V gene has CDR1 GTSNPN and CDR2 SVGIG (reference sequence). DNA of the CDR3: TGTGCCTGGCGGACAGGGCACTCCTACGAGCAGTACTTC. Translation: CAWRTGHSYEQYF.

This chain uses TRBV9 with TRBJ1-6; no clear D gene. The CDR3 extends over 14 amino acids. Trimming stripped 0 bases from V and 7 bases from J, with 8 bases between. Germline V CDR1 and CDR2: SGDLS, YYNGEE. CDR3 bases: TGTGCCAGCAGCGTAGAGTCACAGAATTCACCCCTCCACTTT. Its translation: CASSVESQNSPLHF.

The genes are TRBV5-6 and TRBJ1-1, with D unclear. The germline gives CDR1 SGHDT, CDR2 YYEEEE. CDR3 length equals 13 residues. Between the trimmed V and J ends, which lost 6 bases and 0 bases, there was a span of 9 bases. The CDR3: CASTRGLNTEAFF. CDR3 sequence (DNA): TGTGCCAGCACCCGTGGACTGAACACTGAAGCTTTCTTT.

The chain couples TRBV3-1 (or the pseudogene TRBV3-2) to TRBJ2-3, with 10 bases fitting TRBD1. This CDR3 comprises 16 residues. With V trimmed by 2 bases and J by 5 bases, 7 bases remained unmatched. Germline V gene sequence: CDR1 LGHDT, CDR2 YNNKEL (reference sequence). CDR3 DNA: TGTGCCAGCAGCCAATGGGGGGACAGGGGCGGAGATACGCAGTATTTT. This codes for CASSQWGDRGGDTQYF.

The CDR3 DNA is TGTGCCAGCAGCCCCCCAGGGGGCGGCACCGGGGAGCTGTTTTTT. Encoded protein: CASSPPGGGTGELFF. J is TRBJ2-2 and V is TRBV3-1 (or the pseudogene TRBV3-2); TRBD1 agrees at 8 bases. V trimming: 4 bases; J trimming: 4 bases; junction bases outside the gene matches: 5. The CDR3 extends over 15 amino acids. CDR1 is LGHDT and CDR2 is YNNKEL in the germline V gene (reference sequence).